This T cell receptor beta chain comes out of a study of T cells in Graves' hyperthyroidism and ophthalmopathy. Study-level points and caveats: Stable hyperthyroidism was told apart from ophthalmopathy by a model built on 13 V-J features. Before onset, by a median of 6.5 months, the model predicted ophthalmopathy. Researchers found most expanded thyroid clonotypes above 0.001 in blood as well.

V lost 6 bases, J lost 1 base, and 14 bases lay in between. The CDR3 consists of 15 residues. Germline CDR1 SGHVS, CDR2 FNYEAQ. RNA transcripts provided the source from which TCR beta CDR3 regions were amplified. HTBI primers were employed in a first-round RT-PCR of the TCR CDR3. Via MiXCR, TCRdb re-called the multiplex PCR reads, giving one row per CDR3 protein. Among about 460,000 distinct CDR3 sequences listed, 20% to 25% were seen once. Notes on this clonotype: Its matching antigen is unknown.

Sequencing input: blood. The rearrangement joins TRBV7-6 to TRBJ2-3, with D possibly TRBD2 on 6 matching bases. The sequence derives from a woman between 65 and 79 years old with Graves' ophthalmopathy. The CDR3 here is CASSPPRGGTDTQYF. DNA for the CDR3: TGTGCCAGCAGTCCCCCCCGCGGGGGCACAGATACGCAGTATTTT.